This entry describes one T cell receptor beta chain. Authors' data handling: Estimated nucleated cell counts came from reference gene primer amplification. This table comes from immunoSEQ multiplex PCR, and its TCRdb copy is limited to in-frame clones, with some not included. From that table come the V and J calls and clone size; the DNA was used to work out D and trimming. Here the sample spans fewer than 350,000 clones, roughly 91% being singletons. This entry is derived from a study of blood T cell repertoires in COVID-19. All enrollees were about 18 to 95 years old and from approximately 25 US areas. Sequencing was performed on PBMCs or T cells enriched from blood (not recorded which). This sequence was found in a woman aged 40 to 50 with acute COVID-19.

In nucleotides, the CDR3 is TGCGCCAGCAGCTTGGTAGCGGGAGGGGTCCAGACCCAGTACTTC. Translated: CASSLVAGGVQTQYF. This chain joins TRBV5-1 and TRBJ2-5, with 11 bases matching TRBD2. J was trimmed by 6 bases and V by 0 bases; bases with no gene match: 4. Germline CDR1 and CDR2: SGHRS and YFSETQ. The CDR3 has 15 residues.